This TCR beta chain was observed in a study of T-cell reconstitution after alpha-beta-depleted transplantation in children. Trimming left V 1 base short and J 8 bases short, with 11 bases between. CDR1 MNHEY and CDR2 SMNVEV come from the germline V gene (reference sequence). This CDR3 is 13 amino acids long. This clonotype was picked up a small number of times. Unique molecular identifiers were incorporated into the prepared TCRbeta library. TCRdb called the PCR reads again in MiXCR, with one record for every CDR3 protein. Of 490,000 or so distinct CDR3 sequences detected, under 15% appear once; the ten largest clones hold about 5%.

The origin of this receptor is a human donor who donated a stem cell graft to a child with combined immunodeficiency. This sample comprised PBMCs from the stem cell graft donor, obtained from the stem cell graft. The gene calls are TRBV27 and TRBJ1-2; TRBD1 might be the D (5 bases). CDR3 residues: CASSLWGTEGYTF. The CDR3 bases are TGTGCCAGCAGTTTATGGGGGACGGAGGGCTACACCTTC.